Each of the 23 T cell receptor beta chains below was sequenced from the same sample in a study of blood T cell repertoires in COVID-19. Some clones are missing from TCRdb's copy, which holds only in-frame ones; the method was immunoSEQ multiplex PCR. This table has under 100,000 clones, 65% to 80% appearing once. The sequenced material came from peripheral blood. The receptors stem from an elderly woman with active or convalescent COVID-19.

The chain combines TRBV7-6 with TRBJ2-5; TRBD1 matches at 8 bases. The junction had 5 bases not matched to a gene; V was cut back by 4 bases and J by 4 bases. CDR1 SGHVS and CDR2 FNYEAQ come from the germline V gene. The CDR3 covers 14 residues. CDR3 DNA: TGTGCCAGCAGCTCGACAGGGGAGGTAGAGACCCAGTACTTC. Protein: CASSSTGEVETQYF.

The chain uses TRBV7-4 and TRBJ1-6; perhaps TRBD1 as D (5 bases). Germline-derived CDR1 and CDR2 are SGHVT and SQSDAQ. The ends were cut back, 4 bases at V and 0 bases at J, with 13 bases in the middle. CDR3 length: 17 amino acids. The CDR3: CASSSTGKSSYNSPLHF. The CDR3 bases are TGTGCCAGCAGCTCCACAGGTAAGAGCTCCTATAATTCACCCCTCCACTTT. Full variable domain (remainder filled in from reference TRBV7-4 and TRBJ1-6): GAGVSQSPRYKVAKRGRDVALRCDSISGHVTLYWYRQTLGQGSEVLTYSQSDAQRDKSGRPSGRFSAERPERSVSTLKIQRTEQGDSAVYLCASSSTGKSSYNSPLHFGNGTRLTVT.

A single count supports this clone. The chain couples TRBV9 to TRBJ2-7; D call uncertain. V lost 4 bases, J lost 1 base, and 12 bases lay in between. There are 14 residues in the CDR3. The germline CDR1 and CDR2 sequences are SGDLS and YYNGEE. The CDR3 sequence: CASSPHSGSYEQYF. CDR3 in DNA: TGTGCCAGCAGCCCTCACAGTGGATCCTACGAGCAGTACTTC.

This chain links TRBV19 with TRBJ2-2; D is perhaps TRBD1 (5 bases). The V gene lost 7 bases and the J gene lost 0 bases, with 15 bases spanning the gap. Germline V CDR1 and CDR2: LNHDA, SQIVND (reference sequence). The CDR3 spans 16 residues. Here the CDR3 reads CASTSQAAANTGELFF. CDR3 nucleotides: TGTGCCAGTACCTCACAGGCAGCCGCGAACACCGGGGAGCTGTTTTTT.

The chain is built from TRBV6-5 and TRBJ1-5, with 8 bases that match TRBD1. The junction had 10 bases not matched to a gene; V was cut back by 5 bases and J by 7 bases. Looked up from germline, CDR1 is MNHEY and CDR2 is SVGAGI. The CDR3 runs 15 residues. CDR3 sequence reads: CASSRTGRVLQPQHF. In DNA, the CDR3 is TGTGCCAGCAGTCGGACAGGGAGAGTATTGCAGCCCCAGCATTTT.

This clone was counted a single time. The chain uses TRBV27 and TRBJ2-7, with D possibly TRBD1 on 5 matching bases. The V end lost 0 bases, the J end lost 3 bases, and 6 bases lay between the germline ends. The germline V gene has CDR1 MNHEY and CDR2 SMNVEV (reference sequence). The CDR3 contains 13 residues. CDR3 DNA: TGTGCCAGCAGTTTATCGGGGCACTACGAGCAGTACTTC. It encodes CASSLSGHYEQYF.

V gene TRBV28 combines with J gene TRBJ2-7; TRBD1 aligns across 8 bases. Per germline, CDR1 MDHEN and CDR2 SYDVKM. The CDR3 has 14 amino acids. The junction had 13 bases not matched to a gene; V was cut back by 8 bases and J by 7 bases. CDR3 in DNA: TGTGCCAGCTCGCTCGCAGGGGGCCTGAAAGAGCAGTACTTC. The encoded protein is CASSLAGGLKEQYF. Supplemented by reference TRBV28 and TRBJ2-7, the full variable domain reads DVKVTQSSRYLVKRTGEKVFLECVQDMDHENMFWYRQDPGLGLRLIYFSYDVKMKEKGDIPEGYSVSREKKERFSLILESASTNQTSMYLCASSLAGGLKEQYFGPGTRLTVT.

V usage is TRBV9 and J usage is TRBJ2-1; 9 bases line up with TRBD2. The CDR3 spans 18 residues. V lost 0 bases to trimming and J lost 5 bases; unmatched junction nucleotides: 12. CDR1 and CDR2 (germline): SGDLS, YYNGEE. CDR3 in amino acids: CASSVGVSGGSTHNEQFF. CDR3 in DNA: TGTGCCAGCAGCGTAGGGGTTAGCGGGGGCTCCACTCACAATGAGCAGTTCTTC.

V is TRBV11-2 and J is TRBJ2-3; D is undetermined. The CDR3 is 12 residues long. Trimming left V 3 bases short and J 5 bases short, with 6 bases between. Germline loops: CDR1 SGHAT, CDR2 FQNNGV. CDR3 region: CASSFGVDTQYF. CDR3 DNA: TGTGCCAGCAGCTTTGGAGTAGATACGCAGTATTTT.

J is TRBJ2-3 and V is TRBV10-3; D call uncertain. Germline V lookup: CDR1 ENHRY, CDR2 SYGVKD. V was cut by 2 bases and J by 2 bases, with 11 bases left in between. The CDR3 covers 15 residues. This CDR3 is CAISEHTKFTDTQYF. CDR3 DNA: TGTGCCATCAGTGAGCACACGAAGTTCACAGATACGCAGTATTTT.

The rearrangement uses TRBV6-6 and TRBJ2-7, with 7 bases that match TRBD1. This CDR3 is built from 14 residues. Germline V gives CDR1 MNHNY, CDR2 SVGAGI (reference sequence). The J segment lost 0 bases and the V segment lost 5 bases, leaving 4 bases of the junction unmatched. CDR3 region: CASSTGDSSYEQYF. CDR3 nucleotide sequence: TGTGCCAGCAGTACTGGGGACAGCTCCTACGAGCAGTACTTC.

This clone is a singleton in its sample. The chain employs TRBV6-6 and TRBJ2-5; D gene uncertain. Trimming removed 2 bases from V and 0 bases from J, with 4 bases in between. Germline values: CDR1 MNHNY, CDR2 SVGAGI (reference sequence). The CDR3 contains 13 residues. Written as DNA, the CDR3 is TGTGCCAGCAGTTACGGGCACCAAGAGACCCAGTACTTC. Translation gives CASSYGHQETQYF.

The CDR3 DNA reads TGCGCCAGCAGCTCACAGGGGGCCACAGATACGCAGTATTTT. Residues: CASSSQGATDTQYF. The chain uses TRBV10-2 and TRBJ2-3, with 9 bases aligning to TRBD1. CDR1 and CDR2 from the germline V gene are WSHSY and SAAADI. This CDR3 is 14 amino acids long. The V gene end was trimmed by 6 bases and the J gene end by 2 bases; junction bases not matched to a gene: 3.

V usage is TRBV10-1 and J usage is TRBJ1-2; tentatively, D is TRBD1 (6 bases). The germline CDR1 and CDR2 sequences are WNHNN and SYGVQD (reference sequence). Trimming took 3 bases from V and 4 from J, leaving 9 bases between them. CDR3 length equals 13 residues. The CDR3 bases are TGCGCCAGCAGTGAAAAACAGGGCTATGGCTACACCTTC. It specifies CASSEKQGYGYTF.

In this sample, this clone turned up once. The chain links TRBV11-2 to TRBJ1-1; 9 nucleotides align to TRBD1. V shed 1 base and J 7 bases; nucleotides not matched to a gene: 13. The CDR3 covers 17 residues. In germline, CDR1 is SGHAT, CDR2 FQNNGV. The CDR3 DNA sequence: TGTGCCAGCAGCTTAGGTATTGCCCTCGGGACAGGGAATGAAGCTTTCTTT. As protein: CASSLGIALGTGNEAFF. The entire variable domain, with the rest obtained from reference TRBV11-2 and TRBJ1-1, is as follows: EAGVAQSPRYKIIEKRQSVAFWCNPISGHATLYWYQQILGQGPKLLIQFQNNGVVDDSQLPKDRFSAERLKGVDSTLKIQPAKLEDSAVYLCASSLGIALGTGNEAFFGQGTRLTVV.

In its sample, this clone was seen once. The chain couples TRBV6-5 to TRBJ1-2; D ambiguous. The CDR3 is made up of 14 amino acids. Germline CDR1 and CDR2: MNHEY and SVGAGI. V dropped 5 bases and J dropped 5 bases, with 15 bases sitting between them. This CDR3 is CASSQVRKPYGYTF. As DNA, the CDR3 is TGTGCCAGCAGTCAGGTCAGAAAACCGTATGGCTACACCTTC.

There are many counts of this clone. CDR3 residues: CASSSGQPNSPLHF. The CDR3 coding sequence is TGTGCCAGCAGCAGCGGACAGCCCAATTCACCCCTCCACTTT. The chain recombines TRBV21-1 with TRBJ1-6; the table assigns TRBD1, which was not confirmed against the DNA. TRBV21-1 is tagged as a pseudogene. This CDR3 contains 14 residues.

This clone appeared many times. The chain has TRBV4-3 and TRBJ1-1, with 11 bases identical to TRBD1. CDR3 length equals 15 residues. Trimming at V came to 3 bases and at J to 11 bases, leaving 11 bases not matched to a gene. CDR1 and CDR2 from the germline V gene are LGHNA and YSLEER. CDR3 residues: CASSQDMDRGREAFF. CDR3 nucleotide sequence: TGCGCCAGCAGCCAGGACATGGACAGGGGGCGCGAGGCTTTCTTT.

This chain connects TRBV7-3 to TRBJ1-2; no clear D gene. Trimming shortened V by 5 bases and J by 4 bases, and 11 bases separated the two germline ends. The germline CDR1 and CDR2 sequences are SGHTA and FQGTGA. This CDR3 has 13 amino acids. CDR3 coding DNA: TGTGCCAGCAGCCCCGACATGTCCTATGGCTACACCTTC. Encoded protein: CASSPDMSYGYTF.

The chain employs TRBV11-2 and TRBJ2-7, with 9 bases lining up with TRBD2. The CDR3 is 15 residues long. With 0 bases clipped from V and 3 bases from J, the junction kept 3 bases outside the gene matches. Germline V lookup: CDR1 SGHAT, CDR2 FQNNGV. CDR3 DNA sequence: TGTGCCAGCAGCTTAGATTCTAGCGGGGTCTACGAGCAGTACTTC. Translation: CASSLDSSGVYEQYF.

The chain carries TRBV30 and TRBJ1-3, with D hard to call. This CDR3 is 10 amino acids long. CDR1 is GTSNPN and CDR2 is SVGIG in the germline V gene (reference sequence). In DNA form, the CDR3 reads TGTGGGGCCTCTGGAAACACCATATATTTT. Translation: CGASGNTIYF.

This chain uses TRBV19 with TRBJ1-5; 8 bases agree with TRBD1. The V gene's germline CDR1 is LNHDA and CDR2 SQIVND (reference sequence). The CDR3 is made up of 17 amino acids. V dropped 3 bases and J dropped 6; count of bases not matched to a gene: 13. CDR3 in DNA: TGTGCCAGTAGTATTTCTTCGTCAGGGGGCGGGGGTCAGCCCCAGCATTTT. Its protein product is CASSISSSGGGGQPQHF.

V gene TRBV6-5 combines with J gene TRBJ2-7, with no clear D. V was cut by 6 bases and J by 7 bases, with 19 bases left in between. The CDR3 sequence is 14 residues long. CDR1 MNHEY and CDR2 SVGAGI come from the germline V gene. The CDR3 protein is CASRDSISSMEQYF. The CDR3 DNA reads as TGTGCCAGCAGAGACTCTATTAGTTCCATGGAGCAGTACTTC.